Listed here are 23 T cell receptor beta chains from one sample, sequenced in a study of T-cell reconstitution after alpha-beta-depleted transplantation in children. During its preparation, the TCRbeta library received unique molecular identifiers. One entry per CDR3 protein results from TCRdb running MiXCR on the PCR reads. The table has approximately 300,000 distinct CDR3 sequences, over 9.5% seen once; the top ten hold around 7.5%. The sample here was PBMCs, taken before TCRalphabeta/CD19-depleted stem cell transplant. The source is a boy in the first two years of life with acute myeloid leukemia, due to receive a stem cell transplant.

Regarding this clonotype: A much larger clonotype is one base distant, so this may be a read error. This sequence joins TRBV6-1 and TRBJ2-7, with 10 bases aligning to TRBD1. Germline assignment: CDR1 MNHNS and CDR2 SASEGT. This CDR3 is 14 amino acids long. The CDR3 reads CASGRDRGIYEQCF. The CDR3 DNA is TGTGCCAGCGGACGGGACAGGGGAATCTACGAGCAGTGCTTC.

CDR3 coding DNA: TGTGCCAGCAGTTCCCCGGGACAGGGGCCACTCCTCTCCTACGAGCAGTACTTC. This gives the protein CASSSPGQGPLLSYEQYF. This chain uses TRBV28 with TRBJ2-7, with 10 positions matching TRBD1. The V segment lost 4 bases and the J segment 0 bases; nucleotides outside the gene matches: 12. The germline gives CDR1 MDHEN, CDR2 SYDVKM. This CDR3 comprises 18 residues.

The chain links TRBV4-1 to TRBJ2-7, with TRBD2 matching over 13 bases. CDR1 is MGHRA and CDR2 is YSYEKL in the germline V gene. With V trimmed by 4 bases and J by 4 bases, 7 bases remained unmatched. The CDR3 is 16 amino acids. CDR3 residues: CASSPLGGLAGYEQYF. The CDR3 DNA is TGCGCCAGCAGCCCCTTAGGGGGACTAGCGGGATACGAGCAGTACTTC.

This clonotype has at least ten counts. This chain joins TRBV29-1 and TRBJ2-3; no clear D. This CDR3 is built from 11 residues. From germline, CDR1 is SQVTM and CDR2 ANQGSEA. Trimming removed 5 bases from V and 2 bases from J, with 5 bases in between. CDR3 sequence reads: CSVSPTDTQYF. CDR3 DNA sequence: TGCAGCGTTTCCCCCACAGATACGCAGTATTTT.

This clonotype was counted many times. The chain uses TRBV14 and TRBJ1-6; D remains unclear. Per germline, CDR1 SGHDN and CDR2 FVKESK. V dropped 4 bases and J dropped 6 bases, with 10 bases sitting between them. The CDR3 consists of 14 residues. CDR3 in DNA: TGTGCCAGCAGCCGCGACGTGGGTAATTCACCCCTCCACTTT. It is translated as CASSRDVGNSPLHF. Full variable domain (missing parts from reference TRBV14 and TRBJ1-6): EAGVTQFPSHSVIEKGQTVTLRCDPISGHDNLYWYRRVMGKEIKFLLHFVKESKQDESGMPNNRFLAERTGGTYSTLKVQPAELEDSGVYFCASSRDVGNSPLHFGNGTRLTVT.

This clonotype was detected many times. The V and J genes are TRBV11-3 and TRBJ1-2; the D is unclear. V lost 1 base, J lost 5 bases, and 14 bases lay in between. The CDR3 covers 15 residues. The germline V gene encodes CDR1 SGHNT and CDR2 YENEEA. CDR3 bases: TGTGCCAGCAGCTTAGCTTGGGAGATCAATTATGGCTACACCTTC. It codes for CASSLAWEINYGYTF.

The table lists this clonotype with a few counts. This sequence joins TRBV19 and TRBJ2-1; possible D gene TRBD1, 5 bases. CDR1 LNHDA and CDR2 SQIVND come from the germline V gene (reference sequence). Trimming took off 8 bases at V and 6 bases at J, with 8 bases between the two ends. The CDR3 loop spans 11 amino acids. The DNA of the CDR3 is TGTGCCAGTGGCAGGGCCAATGAGCAGTTCTTC. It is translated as CASGRANEQFF.

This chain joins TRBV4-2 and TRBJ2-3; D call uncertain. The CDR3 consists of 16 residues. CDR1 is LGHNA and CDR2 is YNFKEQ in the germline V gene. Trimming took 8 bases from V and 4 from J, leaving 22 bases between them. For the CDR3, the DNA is TGTGCCAGCGGCCCTGGCCTCAGGCCCCCCGCAGATACGCAGTATTTT. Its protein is CASGPGLRPPADTQYF.

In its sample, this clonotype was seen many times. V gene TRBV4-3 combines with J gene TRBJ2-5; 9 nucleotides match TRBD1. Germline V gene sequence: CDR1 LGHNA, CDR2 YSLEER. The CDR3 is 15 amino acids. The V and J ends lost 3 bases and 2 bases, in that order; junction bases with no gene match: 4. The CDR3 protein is CASSHSGQGQETQYF. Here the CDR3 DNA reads TGCGCCAGCAGCCATTCGGGACAGGGTCAAGAGACCCAGTACTTC.

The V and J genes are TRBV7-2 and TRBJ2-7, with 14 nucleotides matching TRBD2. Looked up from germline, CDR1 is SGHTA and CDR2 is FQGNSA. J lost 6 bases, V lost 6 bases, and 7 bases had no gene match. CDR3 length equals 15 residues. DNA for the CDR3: TGTGCCAGCAGGGGACTAGCGGGAGTGGGAGGCGAGCAGTACTTC. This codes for CASRGLAGVGGEQYF.

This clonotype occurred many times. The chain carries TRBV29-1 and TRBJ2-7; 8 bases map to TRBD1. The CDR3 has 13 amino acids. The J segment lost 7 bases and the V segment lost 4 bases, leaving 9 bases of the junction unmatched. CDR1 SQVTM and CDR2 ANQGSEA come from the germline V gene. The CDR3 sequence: CSVVQGALGEQYF. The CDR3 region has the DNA TGCAGCGTTGTCCAGGGGGCGCTGGGAGAGCAGTACTTC.

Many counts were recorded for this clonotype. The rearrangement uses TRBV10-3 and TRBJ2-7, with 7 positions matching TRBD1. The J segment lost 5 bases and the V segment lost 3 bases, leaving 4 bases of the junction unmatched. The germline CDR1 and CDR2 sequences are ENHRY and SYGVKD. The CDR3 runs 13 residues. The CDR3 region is CAISDPTGNEQYF. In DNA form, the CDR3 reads TGTGCCATCAGTGACCCGACAGGGAACGAGCAGTACTTC.

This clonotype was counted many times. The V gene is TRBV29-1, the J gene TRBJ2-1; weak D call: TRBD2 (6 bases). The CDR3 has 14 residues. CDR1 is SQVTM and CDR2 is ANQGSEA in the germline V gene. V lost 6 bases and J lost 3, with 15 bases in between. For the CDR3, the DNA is TGCAGCGTCGCTCGGGGGAGTTACTACAATGAGCAGTTCTTC. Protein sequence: CSVARGSYYNEQFF.

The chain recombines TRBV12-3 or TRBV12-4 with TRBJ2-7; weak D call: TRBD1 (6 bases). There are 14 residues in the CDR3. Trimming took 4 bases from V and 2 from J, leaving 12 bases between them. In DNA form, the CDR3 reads TGTGCCAGCAGTTCCTGGGACATTCCCTACGAGCAGTACTTC. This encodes CASSSWDIPYEQYF.

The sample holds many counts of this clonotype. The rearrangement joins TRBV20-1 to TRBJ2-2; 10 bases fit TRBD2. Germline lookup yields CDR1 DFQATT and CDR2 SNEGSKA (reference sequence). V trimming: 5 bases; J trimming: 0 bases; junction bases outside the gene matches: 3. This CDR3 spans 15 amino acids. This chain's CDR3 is CSAPLAGTNTGELFF. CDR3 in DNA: TGCAGTGCTCCACTAGCGGGGACGAACACCGGGGAGCTGTTTTTT.

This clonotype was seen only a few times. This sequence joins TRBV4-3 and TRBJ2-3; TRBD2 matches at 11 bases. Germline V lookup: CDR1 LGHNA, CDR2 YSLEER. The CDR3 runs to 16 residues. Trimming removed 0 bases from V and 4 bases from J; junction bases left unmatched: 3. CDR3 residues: CASSQDRLAGPDTQYF. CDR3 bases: TGCGCCAGCAGCCAAGATCGACTAGCGGGGCCAGATACGCAGTATTTT.

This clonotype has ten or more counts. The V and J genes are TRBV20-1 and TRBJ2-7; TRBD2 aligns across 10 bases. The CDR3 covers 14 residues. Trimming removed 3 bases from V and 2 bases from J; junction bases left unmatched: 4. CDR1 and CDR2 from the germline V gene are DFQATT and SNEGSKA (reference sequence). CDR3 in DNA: TGCAGTGCTAGGGTACTAGCGGGGCCCTACGAGCAGTACTTC. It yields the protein CSARVLAGPYEQYF.

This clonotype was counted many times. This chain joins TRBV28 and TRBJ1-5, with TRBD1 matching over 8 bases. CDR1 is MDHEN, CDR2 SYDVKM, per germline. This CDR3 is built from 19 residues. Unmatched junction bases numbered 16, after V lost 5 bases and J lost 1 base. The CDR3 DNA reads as TGTGCCAGCAGTGGCTCGGACAGGGACGGGGTGAGGAGCAATCAGCCCCAGCATTTT. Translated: CASSGSDRDGVRSNQPQHF.

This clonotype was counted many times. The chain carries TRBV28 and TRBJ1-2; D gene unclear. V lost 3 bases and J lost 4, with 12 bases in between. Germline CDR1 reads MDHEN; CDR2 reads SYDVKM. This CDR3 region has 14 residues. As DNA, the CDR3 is TGTGCCAGCAGTTTCGGGTACGGCGGCTATGGCTACACCTTC. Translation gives CASSFGYGGYGYTF.

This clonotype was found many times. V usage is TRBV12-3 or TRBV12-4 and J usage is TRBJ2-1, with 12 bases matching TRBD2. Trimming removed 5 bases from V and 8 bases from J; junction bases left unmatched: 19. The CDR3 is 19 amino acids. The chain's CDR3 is CASSPGTAFLAGGLDEQFF. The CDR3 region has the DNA TGTGCCAGCAGTCCTGGGACAGCCTTTCTAGCGGGAGGGCTAGATGAGCAGTTCTTC.

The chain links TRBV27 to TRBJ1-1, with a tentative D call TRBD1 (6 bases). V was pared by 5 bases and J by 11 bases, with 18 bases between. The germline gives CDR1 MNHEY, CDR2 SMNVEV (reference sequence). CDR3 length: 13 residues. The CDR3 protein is CASSPRTVKGAFF. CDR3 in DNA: TGTGCCAGCAGTCCCCGGACAGTGAAGGGGGCTTTCTTT.

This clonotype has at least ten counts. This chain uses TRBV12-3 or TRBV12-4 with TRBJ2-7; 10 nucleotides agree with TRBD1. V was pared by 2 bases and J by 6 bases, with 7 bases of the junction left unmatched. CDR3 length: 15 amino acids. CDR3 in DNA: TGTGCCAGCAGTTTACCCGGGACAGGGGATATCGAGCAGTACTTC. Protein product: CASSLPGTGDIEQYF.

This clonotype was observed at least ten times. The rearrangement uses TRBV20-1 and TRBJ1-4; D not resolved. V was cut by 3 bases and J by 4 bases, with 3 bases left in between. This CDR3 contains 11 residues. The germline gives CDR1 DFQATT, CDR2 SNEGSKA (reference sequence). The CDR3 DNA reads TGCAGTGCTAGGAGTAATGAAAAACTGTTTTTT. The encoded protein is CSARSNEKLFF.